This paragraph covers one TCR beta chain sequence. Its binding antigen is unknown. A junction boundary mismatches the germline segment, possibly from a read error. The sample originates from a study of T cells after posttransplantation cyclophosphamide (dated by TCRdb to 2016 to 2017). Broadly, across the study: Using TRB sequencing, the study followed how the T cell repertoire rebuilt after myeloablative bone marrow transplantation with posttransplantation cyclophosphamide given as GVHD prophylaxis. Public TRB sequences were compared against a database of over 3,000 sequences linked to responses to pathogens, tumor antigens, self-antigens and alloantigens. Because TRA and TRB clonality correlated tightly in 9 samples, the subsequent TCR analyses were limited to TRB only. Blood from every one of the 30 to 40 PTCy patients who had 1-year posttransplant specimens underwent TRB sequencing. TRB sequencing was also done on up to roughly 3 additional blood samples from 2 to 5.2 years after transplant in 3 patients, and on pretransplant blood from 4 patients. Samples from about 33 PTCy-treated patients and some 16 related bone marrow donors of those patients were subjected to antigen receptor sequencing. General conclusions and limits of the study: The TRB repertoires of T cells infiltrating skin or the GI tract showed only limited overlap with the TRB repertoires found in blood. Donor-recipient similarity was low at 1-2 months but increased during the first year, and donor CD8+ memory clones often dominated later blood repertoires. Across approximately 41 patients, TRB clonality was highly associated with recipient CMV seropositivity and CMV reactivation, and PTCy diversity was similar to diversity in CNI/methotrexate controls.

Including cysteine and phenylalanine, the CDR3 has 15 amino acids. Only the CDR3 DNA is retained, 45 bases long and in frame from the first base. CDR1 and CDR2, per the germline V gene, are MDHEN and SYDVKM. Genomic DNA was the input for TRB sequencing, which was run either with the immunoSEQ assay at survey resolution or with the hsTCRB kit. The paper's processing steps were these. The immunoSEQ software was used for initial read processing, and the LymphoSeq R package was used for repertoire analyses. Clonality was computed as 1 minus normalized Shannon entropy, and a Gini coefficient was also calculated for each TRB dataset. To infer phenotypes in unsorted samples, TRB sequences from sorted subsets of the recipient or donor were mapped onto unsorted samples from the same recipient. TCRdb mirrors the immuneACCESS table, restricted to in-frame sequences. Some clones are absent from its copies; in checked studies, under half trace to an unresolved V gene, and the reason for the others is unknown. That table is the source of V, J and clone size, and D and trimming were worked out from the DNA. Counted in this sample were 25,000 to 35,000 clones; 75% to 95% of them appeared once. The ten largest make up 0.2% to 0.3% of the sample.

Naive T cells were defined as viable CD3+CD4+ or CD3+CD8+ cells that were CCR7+CD45RA+CD45RO-CD95-CD27+CD28+. Peripheral blood samples were provided by related bone marrow donors on the day of marrow donation. Peripheral blood and bone marrow mononuclear cells were isolated by Ficoll-Hypaque density centrifugation and were cryopreserved. CD4+ and CD8+ T cells, including naive and memory subsets, were sorted by FACS on a FACSAria II. Sequencing was done on a sample of naive CD4+ T cells sorted from PBMCs. The V and J genes are TRBV28 and TRBJ1-1, with no confidently assigned D gene. The clonotype was recovered from a woman aged 55-69 years in good health, CMV-negative, and a related stem cell transplant donor. The sequenced DNA is TGTGCCCGCAGCAATCCATCCATGGCAAACACTGAAGCTTTCTTT. The encoded protein is CARSNPSMANTEAFF.